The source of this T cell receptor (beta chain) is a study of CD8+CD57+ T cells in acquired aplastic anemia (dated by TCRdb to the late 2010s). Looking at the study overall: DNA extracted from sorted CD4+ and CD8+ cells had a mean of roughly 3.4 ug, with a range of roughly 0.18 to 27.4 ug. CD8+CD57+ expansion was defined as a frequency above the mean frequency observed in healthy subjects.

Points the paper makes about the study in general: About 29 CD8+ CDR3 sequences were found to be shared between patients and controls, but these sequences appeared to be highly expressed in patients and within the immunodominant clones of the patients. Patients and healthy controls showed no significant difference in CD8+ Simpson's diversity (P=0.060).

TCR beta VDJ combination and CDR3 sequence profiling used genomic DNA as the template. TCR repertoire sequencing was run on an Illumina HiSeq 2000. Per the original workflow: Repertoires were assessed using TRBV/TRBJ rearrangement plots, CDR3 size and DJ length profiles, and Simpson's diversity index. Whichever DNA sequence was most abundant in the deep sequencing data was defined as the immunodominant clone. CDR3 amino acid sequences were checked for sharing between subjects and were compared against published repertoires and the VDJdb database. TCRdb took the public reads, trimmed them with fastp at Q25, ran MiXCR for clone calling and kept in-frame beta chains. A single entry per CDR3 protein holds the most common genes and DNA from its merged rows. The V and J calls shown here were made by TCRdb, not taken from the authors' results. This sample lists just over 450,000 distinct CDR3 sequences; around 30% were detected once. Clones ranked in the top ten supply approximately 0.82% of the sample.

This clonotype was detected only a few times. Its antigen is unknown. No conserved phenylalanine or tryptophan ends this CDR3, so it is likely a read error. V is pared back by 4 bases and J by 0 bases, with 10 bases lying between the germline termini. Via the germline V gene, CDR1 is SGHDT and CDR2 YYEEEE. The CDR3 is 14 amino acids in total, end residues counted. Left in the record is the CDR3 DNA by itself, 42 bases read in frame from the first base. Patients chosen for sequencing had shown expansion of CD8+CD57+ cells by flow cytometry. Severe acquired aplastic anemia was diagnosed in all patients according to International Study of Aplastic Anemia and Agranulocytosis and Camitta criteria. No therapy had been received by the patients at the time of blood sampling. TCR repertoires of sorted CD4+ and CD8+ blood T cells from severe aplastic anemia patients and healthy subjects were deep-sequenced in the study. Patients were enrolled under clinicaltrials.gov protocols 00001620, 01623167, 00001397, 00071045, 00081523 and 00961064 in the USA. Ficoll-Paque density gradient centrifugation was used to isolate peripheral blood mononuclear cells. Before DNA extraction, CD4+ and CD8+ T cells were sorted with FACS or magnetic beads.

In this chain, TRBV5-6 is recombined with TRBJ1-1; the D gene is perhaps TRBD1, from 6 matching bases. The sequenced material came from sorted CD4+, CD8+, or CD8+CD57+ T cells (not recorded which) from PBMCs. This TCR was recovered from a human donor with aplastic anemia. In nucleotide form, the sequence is TGTGCCAGCAGCATCGGACAGTTGAACACTGAAGCTTTCTCT. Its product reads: CASSIGQLNTEAFS.